The 19 T cell receptor beta chains below come from one sample, sequenced in a study of blood T cell repertoires in COVID-19. TCRdb keeps only in-frame clones here, not all; method: immunoSEQ multiplex PCR. The top ten clones hold about 23% of a sample with some 30,000 clones, about nine tenths of them seen once. The sequencing sample was made of peripheral blood. The receptors stem from a woman older than 75 with active or convalescent COVID-19.

CDR3 in amino acids: CASNTPRGSGNTIYF. In DNA form, the CDR3 reads TGTGCCAGCAACACCCCCAGGGGAAGTGGAAACACCATATATTTT. The J gene is TRBJ1-3, the V gene TRBV28; D perhaps matches TRBD1 (6 bases). Germline V gene lookup returns CDR1 MDHEN and CDR2 SYDVKM. The germline V and J ends were trimmed by 7 bases and 3 bases, with 16 bases remaining between them. The CDR3 contains 15 residues. The variable domain in full, completed from reference TRBV28 and TRBJ1-3, reads DVKVTQSSRYLVKRTGEKVFLECVQDMDHENMFWYRQDPGLGLRLIYFSYDVKMKEKGDIPEGYSVSREKKERFSLILESASTNQTSMYLCASNTPRGSGNTIYFGEGSWLTVV.

The chain joins TRBV15 to TRBJ2-4; TRBD1 agrees at 9 bases. From germline, CDR1 is LNHNV and CDR2 YYDKDF (reference sequence). Losses at the gene ends were 0 bases for V and 7 bases for J; bases not matched to a gene: 4. The CDR3 consists of 15 residues. The CDR3 spells CATSRDMGTGNIQYF. The DNA for the CDR3 is TGTGCCACCAGCAGAGATATGGGGACAGGGAACATTCAGTACTTC.

This CDR3 is CASSPGQGGMNTEAFF. DNA of the CDR3: TGCGCCAGCAGCCCGGGACAGGGAGGCATGAACACTGAAGCTTTCTTT. The chain combines TRBV5-1 with TRBJ1-1, with 9 bases fitting TRBD1. CDR1 is SGHRS and CDR2 is YFSETQ in the germline V gene. CDR3 length: 16 residues. The V gene end was trimmed by 4 bases and the J gene end by 0 bases; junction bases not matched to a gene: 7.

The V and J genes are TRBV5-1 and TRBJ2-7, with 9 bases lining up with TRBD2. Trimming cost V 0 bases and J 3 bases; bases outside gene matches: 10. CDR1 SGHRS and CDR2 YFSETQ come from the germline V gene. The CDR3 is made up of 17 amino acids. In nucleotides, the CDR3 is TGCGCCAGCAGCTTGGGCGGGGGGGCCGAGTGGGTCTACGAGCAGTACTTC. Amino acids: CASSLGGGAEWVYEQYF.

This sequence joins TRBV19 and TRBJ1-4; 7 nucleotides match TRBD1. The germline CDR1 and CDR2 sequences are LNHDA and SQIVND (reference sequence). V dropped 4 bases and J dropped 7; count of bases not matched to a gene: 9. The CDR3 is 15 amino acids. CDR3 amino acids: CASSTGQARGEKLFF. CDR3 coding DNA: TGTGCCAGTAGTACCGGACAGGCCCGGGGTGAAAAACTGTTTTTT.

This rearrangement joins TRBV10-1 to TRBJ2-6; the match to TRBD1 covers 9 bases. The CDR3 consists of 18 residues. Trimming at V came to 3 bases and at J to 0 bases, leaving 6 bases not matched to a gene. The germline CDR1 and CDR2 sequences are WNHNN and SYGVQD (reference sequence). In DNA form, the CDR3 reads TGCGCCAGCAGTGATCGGACAGGGGCTATCTCTGGGGCCAACGTCCTGACTTTC. The encoded protein is CASSDRTGAISGANVLTF.

The chain links TRBV19 to TRBJ1-2, with D perhaps TRBD1 (6 bases). Germline CDR1 reads LNHDA; CDR2 reads SQIVND (reference sequence). Deletions cut 4 bases from V and 7 bases from J, with 16 bases between. The CDR3 spans 14 residues. The CDR3 loop reads CASSNPDRVGGYTF. CDR3 DNA sequence: TGTGCCAGTAGTAACCCGGACAGAGTCGGTGGCTACACCTTC.

This clone was observed a few times. CDR3 residues: CASSQFGTGYEQYF. CDR3 sequence (DNA): TGTGCCAGCAGCCAATTCGGGACAGGCTACGAGCAGTACTTC. The chain links TRBV3-1 (or the pseudogene TRBV3-2) to TRBJ2-7; 8 positions match TRBD1. V was clipped by 2 bases and J by 3 bases; unmatched bases: 3. There are 14 residues in the CDR3. CDR1 and CDR2 (germline): LGHDT, YNNKEL (reference sequence).

The chain links TRBV6-1 to TRBJ2-7; 8 bases agree with TRBD2. The CDR3 covers 17 residues. Germline V gives CDR1 MNHNS, CDR2 SASEGT. J lost 0 bases, V lost 4 bases, and 11 bases had no gene match. In DNA form, the CDR3 reads TGTGCCAGCAGTGGACCGGGGGGGGCAGGCTTCTCCTACGAGCAGTACTTC. Translated, it gives CASSGPGGAGFSYEQYF.

This rearrangement joins TRBV28 to TRBJ2-7; 8 nucleotides agree with TRBD1. The CDR3 spans 19 residues. CDR1 and CDR2 from the germline V gene are MDHEN and SYDVKM. Trimming at V came to 2 bases and at J to 0 bases, leaving 15 bases not matched to a gene. CDR3 DNA: TGTGCCAGCAGTTTAAACAACCTCGGGCAGGGGGCTCTCTCCTACGAGCAGTACTTC. It specifies CASSLNNLGQGALSYEQYF.

The chain uses TRBV5-4 and TRBJ2-7; possibly TRBD1 for D (6 bases). V was pared by 4 bases and J by 6 bases, with 11 bases between. The CDR3 is 12 residues long. Germline values: CDR1 SGHNT, CDR2 YYREEE (reference sequence). In DNA, the CDR3 is TGTGCCAGCAGCCAACAGGGTCCCGAGCAGTACTTC. Amino acids: CASSQQGPEQYF.

The gene calls are TRBV5-1 and TRBJ2-7, with D tentatively TRBD2 (5 bases). V shed 6 bases and J shed 0 bases, with 10 bases lying between them. CDR3 length equals 13 residues. Looked up from germline, CDR1 is SGHRS and CDR2 is YFSETQ. CDR3 sequence: CASNPGSSYEQYF. In nucleotides, the CDR3 is TGCGCCAGCAACCCGGGGTCCTCCTACGAGCAGTACTTC.

The V gene is TRBV3-1 (or the pseudogene TRBV3-2), the J gene TRBJ2-4; tentatively, D is TRBD1 (5 bases). Germline V gene data show CDR1 as LGHDT and CDR2 as YNNKEL (reference sequence). This CDR3 has 14 amino acids. The germline V and J ends were trimmed by 8 bases and 4 bases, with 15 bases remaining between them. For the CDR3, the DNA is TGTGCCAGCTCTCTGGGGTCAGGGAAAAACATTCAGTACTTC. It translates to CASSLGSGKNIQYF.

The chain carries TRBV12-5 and TRBJ1-1; 7 bases are a match to TRBD1. This CDR3 has 14 amino acids. Germline-derived CDR1 and CDR2 are LGHNT and FRNRAP. Losses at the gene ends were 7 bases for V and 4 bases for J; bases not matched to a gene: 9. The CDR3 region is CASAKRRDSTEAFF. The DNA for the CDR3 is TGTGCTAGTGCCAAAAGGCGGGACAGCACTGAAGCTTTCTTT.

V gene TRBV10-3 combines with J gene TRBJ1-1; D may be TRBD1 (6 bases). This CDR3 has 14 residues. Germline V gives CDR1 ENHRY, CDR2 SYGVKD. Trimming stripped 10 bases from V and 2 bases from J, with 17 bases between. The CDR3, as DNA: TGTGCCACCGGTAGGGGGACCGATAACACTGAAGCTTTCTTT. The encoded protein is CATGRGTDNTEAFF.

This clone appeared a single time. This chain connects TRBV5-1 to TRBJ2-1; D remains ambiguous. Per germline, CDR1 SGHRS and CDR2 YFSETQ. Trimming cost V 3 bases and J 7 bases, with 23 bases left between them. The CDR3 spans 17 residues. This CDR3 is CASSSADRLMPLNEQFF. CDR3 DNA: TGCGCCAGCAGCTCGGCAGACCGACTCATGCCTCTAAATGAGCAGTTCTTC.

This clone has a handful of counts. The chain links TRBV15 to TRBJ1-4, with a tentative D call TRBD1 (5 bases). V was trimmed by 2 bases and J by 3 bases, leaving 10 bases between them. The germline V gene encodes CDR1 LNHNV and CDR2 YYDKDF (reference sequence). CDR3 size: 15 residues. CDR3 in amino acids: CATSRQGAPNEKLFF. The CDR3 region has the DNA TGTGCCACCAGCAGACAAGGGGCGCCTAATGAAAAACTGTTTTTT.

The J gene is TRBJ2-7, the V gene TRBV19, with D possibly matching TRBD2 (5 bases). V lost 5 bases and J lost 3, with 17 bases in between. The germline gives CDR1 LNHDA, CDR2 SQIVND (reference sequence). The CDR3 totals 15 residues. CDR3 DNA: TGTGCCAGTAGTCCCGCTAGGACTCCTTACTACGAGCAGTACTTC. Translating it yields CASSPARTPYYEQYF.

The V and J genes are TRBV24-1 and TRBJ1-4; D may be TRBD1 (6 bases). The V end lost 3 bases, the J end lost 7 bases, and 14 bases lay between the germline ends. CDR3 length equals 15 residues. CDR1 and CDR2 from the germline V gene are KGHDR and SFDVKD. CDR3 sequence: CATSDPRGSGEKLFF. The DNA of the CDR3 is TGTGCCACCAGTGATCCCAGGGGCTCCGGTGAAAAACTGTTTTTT.